These T cell receptor beta chains were read from a single sample in a study of blood T cell repertoires in COVID-19. The repertoire was sequenced with immunoSEQ multiplex PCR; TCRdb's copy has only in-frame clones and lacks some. The profile shows about 63,000 clones, approximately 92% of them singletons. Sequencing input: peripheral blood. Receptor source: a man over 45 with active COVID-19. CDR3s include the opening cysteine and the closing phenylalanine or tryptophan. The order of the fields is CDR3 protein, CDR3 DNA, clone size, J gene, V gene, D gene. A D gene is named only where the DNA matches it firmly. Some rows have no size entry. The others give once, few or many, or a class for an expanded clone.

CASSSAQDRGGGKLFF | TGTGCCAGCAGCTCGGCCCAGGACAGGGGAGGAGGAAAACTGTTTTTT | . | TRBJ1-4 | TRBV6-2/TRBV6-3 | TRBD1
CASSRTPGNTIYF | TGTGCCAGCAGCCGGACTCCTGGAAACACCATATATTTT | . | TRBJ1-3 | TRBV14 | .
CASEEEFASYGYTF | TGTGCCAGCGAGGAAGAGTTTGCCTCCTATGGCTACACCTTC | few | TRBJ1-2 | TRBV2 | .
CASSQQGPTGELFF | TGTGCCAGCAGCCAACAGGGTCCCACCGGGGAGCTGTTTTTT | . | TRBJ2-2 | TRBV7-2 | .
CASSFRAGLASEQFF | TGTGCCAGCAGCTTCCGTGCGGGACTAGCATCTGAGCAGTTCTTC | . | TRBJ2-1 | TRBV14 | TRBD2
CASSPGVGEKLFF | TGTGCCAGCTCCCCCGGGGTTGGCGAAAAACTGTTTTTT | . | TRBJ1-4 | TRBV18 | .
CASSLGGSYGYTF | TGTGCCAGCAGTTTAGGTGGCAGCTATGGCTACACCTTC | . | TRBJ1-2 | TRBV11-2 | .
CASSRTGGNQPQHF | TGTGCCAGCAGCAGGACAGGGGGCAATCAGCCCCAGCATTTT | . | TRBJ1-5 | TRBV7-9 | TRBD1
CASSAPGQLGNEQFF | TGTGCCAGCAGCGCGCCGGGACAGCTTGGAAATGAGCAGTTCTTC | . | TRBJ2-1 | TRBV11-3 | TRBD1
CASSLGRLAGDEQFF | TGTGCCAGCAGCTTGGGTCGGCTAGCGGGAGATGAGCAGTTCTTC | . | TRBJ2-1 | TRBV7-8 | TRBD2
CASTLAAGNEQFF | TGTGCCAGCACGCTAGCGGCGGGGAATGAGCAGTTCTTC | . | TRBJ2-1 | TRBV7-2 | TRBD2
CASSVGGRGPYEQYF | TGTGCCAGCAGCGTAGGGGGCAGGGGCCCCTACGAGCAGTACTTC | . | TRBJ2-7 | TRBV9 | .
CASKAKRGGSTGELFF | TGCGCCAGCAAAGCGAAGCGGGGGGGCTCCACCGGGGAGCTGTTTTTT | . | TRBJ2-2 | TRBV4-1 | TRBD2
CASNGQLGNQPQHF | TGTGCCAGCAACGGACAGCTGGGGAATCAGCCCCAGCATTTT | . | TRBJ1-5 | TRBV2 | .
CAWTSRSEQFF | TGTGCCTGGACCTCACGGAGTGAGCAGTTCTTC | once | TRBJ2-1 | TRBV30 | .
CASRDRTEAFF | TGTGCCAGTAGAGACAGGACTGAAGCTTTCTTT | few | TRBJ1-1 | TRBV19 | .
CATSINNDITQYF | TGTGCCACCAGCATAAACAATGACATCACGCAGTATTTT | . | TRBJ2-3 | TRBV15 | .
CASRRTGVGIWETQYF | TGTGCCAGCAGACGCACAGGGGTTGGTATTTGGGAGACCCAGTACTTC | few | TRBJ2-5 | TRBV2 | TRBD1
CASSLAGLAGVIETDTQYF | TGCGCCAGCAGCTTGGCGGGACTAGCGGGAGTGATAGAAACAGATACGCAGTATTTT | . | TRBJ2-3 | TRBV5-1 | TRBD2
CASNQGGTDTQYF | TGTGCCAGCAATCAAGGGGGTACAGATACGCAGTATTTT | . | TRBJ2-3 | TRBV9 | .
CASTGIRDTTFGQHSPLHF | TGTGCCAGCACCGGAATCCGGGACACTACCTTTGGGCAGCATTCACCCCTCCACTTT | . | TRBJ1-6 | TRBV7-9 | .
CASSQVFGGGSAGELFF | TGTGCCAGCAGCCAAGTATTTGGCGGGGGCTCCGCCGGGGAGCTGTTTTTT | few | TRBJ2-2 | TRBV4-2 | .
CASRGQGRFSGELFF | TGTGCCAGCAGAGGACAGGGGAGGTTTTCCGGGGAGCTGTTTTTT | . | TRBJ2-2 | TRBV27 | TRBD1
CASSPGLAGGRNIQYF | TGTGCCAGCAGCCCGGGACTAGCGGGAGGGCGGAACATTCAGTACTTC | . | TRBJ2-4 | TRBV3-1/TRBV3-2 | TRBD2
CAISPQGNEKLFF | TGTGCCATCAGCCCACAGGGTAATGAAAAACTGTTTTTT | . | TRBJ1-4 | TRBV10-3 | .
CASRGTGRRHEQYF | TGTGCCAGCAGGGGGACAGGGAGGCGACACGAGCAGTACTTC | . | TRBJ2-7 | TRBV6-5 | TRBD1
CASSPPSSEPQETQYF | TGTGCCAGCTCACCACCCTCCAGCGAACCTCAAGAGACCCAGTACTTC | . | TRBJ2-5 | TRBV18 | .
CASTTGTSGSNEQFF | TGTGCCAGTACAACCGGGACTAGCGGGAGTAATGAGCAGTTCTTC | . | TRBJ2-1 | TRBV19 | TRBD2
CASSLGVSTDTQYF | TGTGCCAGCTCACTCGGGGTTAGCACAGATACGCAGTATTTT | . | TRBJ2-3 | TRBV18 | .